Shown below are 27 T cell receptor beta chains from a single sample sequenced in a study of T-cell memory formation after mild COVID-19. TCRdb fed the 5' RACE reads into MiXCR, producing one record per CDR3 protein. The table includes roughly 150,000 distinct CDR3 sequences, around 25% detected once. Sequenced sample: PBMCs or a T cell subset sorted from them (not recorded which). The receptors shown here come from an adult woman who had mild COVID-19 (a few samples of this study predate the infection). Cell type and time point are not known.

This clonotype was recorded a few times. The chain joins TRBV7-6 to TRBJ2-2; D remains ambiguous. CDR1 is SGHVS and CDR2 is FNYEAQ in the germline V gene. CDR3 length: 15 residues. Trimming cost V 1 base and J 1 base, with 7 bases left between them. CDR3 sequence reads: CASSLVGENTGELFF. CDR3 in DNA: TGTGCCAGCAGCTTAGTAGGCGAGAACACCGGGGAGCTGTTTTTT.

This rearrangement joins TRBV4-1 to TRBJ2-7, with 11 nucleotides matching TRBD1. Germline V gene sequence: CDR1 MGHRA, CDR2 YSYEKL. V lost 3 bases and J lost 6; bases outside the gene matches: 7. The CDR3 has 15 amino acids. This CDR3 reads CASSQGQGVGSEQYF. Written as DNA, the CDR3 is TGCGCCAGCAGCCAGGGACAGGGGGTGGGGAGCGAGCAGTACTTC.

This chain joins TRBV6-5 and TRBJ2-3, with 9 bases that match TRBD2. Germline loops: CDR1 MNHEY, CDR2 SVGAGI. The CDR3 spans 16 residues. J gave up 2 bases and V 2 bases, and 5 bases lay outside the gene matches. This chain's CDR3 is CASSYAGGPDTDTQYF. CDR3 DNA: TGTGCCAGCAGTTACGCGGGGGGGCCGGACACAGATACGCAGTATTTT.

This clonotype turned up a few times. V gene TRBV14 combines with J gene TRBJ2-5; TRBD2 agrees at 8 bases. There are 13 residues in the CDR3. J lost 4 bases, V lost 8 bases, and 6 bases had no gene match. The germline V gene encodes CDR1 SGHDN and CDR2 FVKESK. Written as DNA, the CDR3 is TGTGCCAGCGCGGGGGGCATGTTAGAGACCCAGTACTTC. Residues: CASAGGMLETQYF.

This clonotype has just a few counts. The rearrangement uses TRBV11-2 and TRBJ2-5, with a tentative D call TRBD1 (6 bases). The V gene's germline CDR1 is SGHAT and CDR2 FQNNGV. The CDR3 length is 16 residues. Trimming removed 5 bases from V and 2 bases from J, with 18 bases in between. Here the CDR3 reads CASSDQYRVSQETQYF. DNA for the CDR3: TGTGCCAGCAGCGATCAATACAGGGTTTCACAAGAGACCCAGTACTTC.

This clonotype appeared a few times. The chain combines TRBV19 with TRBJ2-1; possibly TRBD2 for D (6 bases). CDR3 size: 12 residues. The germline V gene has CDR1 LNHDA and CDR2 SQIVND (reference sequence). Trimming cost V 7 bases and J 8 bases, with 12 bases left between them. The DNA for the CDR3 is TGTGCCAGTAAATTTAGCGGCGATGAGCAGTTCTTC. Translating gives CASKFSGDEQFF.

The genes are TRBV15 and TRBJ2-5; D not certain. CDR3 length: 11 residues. The germline gives CDR1 LNHNV, CDR2 YYDKDF (reference sequence). The V end lost 5 bases, the J end lost 7 bases, and 8 bases lay between the germline ends. The CDR3 spells CATSGSGTQYF. The CDR3 DNA follows: TGTGCCACCAGCGGCAGTGGGACCCAGTACTTC.

The chain recombines TRBV29-1 with TRBJ2-2; perhaps TRBD2 as D (6 bases). Germline V gene lookup returns CDR1 SQVTM and CDR2 ANQGSEA. V was cut by 6 bases and J by 6 bases, with 14 bases left in between. The CDR3 length is 13 residues. For the CDR3, the DNA is TGCAGCGTGGTGGGGGGAGTTGCCGGGGAGCTGTTTTTT. This sequence encodes CSVVGGVAGELFF.

J is TRBJ2-1 and V is TRBV4-3; D might be TRBD1 (5 bases). In germline, CDR1 is LGHNA, CDR2 YSLEER. The CDR3 is 14 residues long. V shed 3 bases and J shed 5 bases, with 11 bases lying between them. CDR3 sequence (DNA): TGCGCCAGCAGCCACGATAGGGGTCACAATGAGCAGTTCTTC. This sequence encodes CASSHDRGHNEQFF.

V and J are TRBV7-7 and TRBJ2-2; D not resolved. Germline V gene data show CDR1 as SSHAT and CDR2 as FNYEAQ (reference sequence). CDR3 length: 14 amino acids. Trimming cost V 7 bases and J 1 base, with 10 bases left between them. CDR3 region: CASTDGENTGELFF. The CDR3 DNA reads as TGTGCCAGCACCGACGGCGAGAACACCGGGGAGCTGTTTTTT. Combining the CDR3 with reference TRBV7-7 and TRBJ2-2 gives the whole variable domain GAGVSQSPRYKVTKRGQDVTLRCDPISSHATLYWYQQALGQGPEFLTYFNYEAQPDKSGLPSDRFSAERPEGSISTLTIQRTEQRDSAMYRCASTDGENTGELFFGEGSRLTVL.

A few counts support this clonotype. A much larger clone lies one base from this, so it may be a read error. This sequence joins TRBV7-9 and TRBJ2-7; unclear D gene. There are 13 residues in the CDR3. The V and J ends lost 3 bases and 1 base respectively, with 7 bases between them. CDR1 is SEHNR and CDR2 is FQNEAQ in the germline V gene (reference sequence). The CDR3 region has the DNA TGTGCCAGCAGCTTCGACGGATCCTACGAGCAGTACTTC. As protein: CASSFDGSYEQYF.

The chain links TRBV9 to TRBJ2-5; D perhaps matches TRBD2 (6 bases). Germline V gene lookup returns CDR1 SGDLS and CDR2 YYNGEE. The CDR3 has 16 amino acids. The ends were cut back, 0 bases at V and 3 bases at J, with 15 bases in the middle. CDR3 protein: CASSVGVLAIKETQYF. The CDR3 nucleotides are TGTGCCAGCAGCGTAGGAGTACTAGCCATCAAAGAGACCCAGTACTTC.

This clonotype was recorded a few times. The chain combines TRBV7-8 with TRBJ1-2; TRBD1 aligns across 9 bases. Germline V gene lookup returns CDR1 SGHVS and CDR2 FQNEAQ. J lost 8 bases, V lost 5 bases, and 6 bases had no gene match. The CDR3 covers 13 residues. CDR3 residues: CASSPRQGEGYTF. The CDR3 coding sequence is TGTGCCAGCAGCCCAAGACAGGGGGAAGGCTACACCTTC.

This clonotype was detected once. The V and J genes are TRBV20-1 and TRBJ2-7; tentatively, D is TRBD2 (7 bases). This CDR3 spans 12 amino acids. Germline-derived CDR1 and CDR2 are DFQATT and SNEGSKA (reference sequence). Trimming removed 1 base from V and 6 bases from J, with 10 bases in between. CDR3 sequence: CSARVGGGEQYF. CDR3 in DNA: TGCAGTGCTAGAGTGGGAGGGGGCGAGCAGTACTTC.

V usage is TRBV4-1 and J usage is TRBJ2-4, with a possible D match to TRBD2 (6 bases). CDR3 length equals 14 residues. The germline V and J ends were trimmed by 1 base and 5 bases, with 9 bases remaining between them. Per the germline V gene, CDR1 is MGHRA and CDR2 is YSYEKL. The DNA for the CDR3 is TGCGCCAGCAGCCAAGGGAGGGGCGAAAACATTCAGTACTTC. Protein product: CASSQGRGENIQYF.

This clonotype appeared a few times. The rearrangement joins TRBV25-1 to TRBJ2-7, with 9 bases lining up with TRBD1. Germline assignment: CDR1 MGHDK and CDR2 SYGVNS. The CDR3 covers 17 residues. The ends lost 3 bases at V and 4 bases at J; junction bases unmatched: 13. The chain's CDR3 is CASSDRSHRGRGYEQYF. The CDR3 DNA sequence: TGTGCCAGCAGTGACCGCTCCCACAGGGGGCGCGGGTACGAGCAGTACTTC.

The chain carries TRBV15 and TRBJ2-1; the match to TRBD2 covers 10 bases. Germline CDR1 reads LNHNV; CDR2 reads YYDKDF (reference sequence). The CDR3 has 16 amino acids. V lost 8 bases and J lost 7; bases outside the gene matches: 14. The CDR3 is CATAAGAGGAGNEQFF. CDR3 sequence (DNA): TGTGCCACCGCCGCGGGAGCGGGGGGGGCGGGGAATGAGCAGTTCTTC.

This clonotype was observed a handful of times. The chain joins TRBV29-1 to TRBJ2-1; 11 positions agree with TRBD2. The CDR3 totals 15 residues. V lost 0 bases and J lost 9; bases outside the gene matches: 7. CDR1 and CDR2 (germline): SQVTM, ANQGSEA. CDR3 sequence: CSVEDYTSGSGEQFF. The CDR3 bases are TGCAGCGTTGAAGATTATACTAGCGGGAGCGGTGAGCAGTTCTTC.

The chain's CDR3 is CASSLLETSYEQYF. CDR3 DNA: TGTGCCAGCAGCCTCCTGGAAACCTCCTACGAGCAGTACTTC. V usage is TRBV7-9 and J usage is TRBJ2-7; D unclear. Between the trimmed V and J ends, which lost 5 bases and 0 bases, there was a span of 11 bases. Germline V lookup: CDR1 SEHNR, CDR2 FQNEAQ (reference sequence). The CDR3 totals 14 residues.

The chain has TRBV20-1 and TRBJ1-5; TRBD1 agrees at 7 bases. The CDR3 runs 14 residues. In germline, CDR1 is DFQATT, CDR2 SNEGSKA (reference sequence). V gave up 5 bases and J gave up 6 bases; unmatched junction bases: 10. CDR3 sequence reads: CSAETGTRRQPQHF. CDR3 DNA: TGCAGTGCTGAGACAGGGACAAGGCGTCAGCCCCAGCATTTT.

The chain recombines TRBV7-6 with TRBJ1-6; no clear D gene. The CDR3 loop spans 14 amino acids. The V gene's germline CDR1 is SGHVS and CDR2 FNYEAQ. Trimming removed 6 bases at V and 0 bases at J, with 6 bases between. The CDR3 loop reads CASRQFSYNSPLHF. The DNA of the CDR3 is TGTGCCAGCAGGCAATTCTCCTATAATTCACCCCTCCACTTT.

The J gene is TRBJ1-1, the V gene TRBV29-1; D call uncertain. The CDR3 sequence is 14 residues long. Between the trimmed V and J ends, which lost 6 bases and 0 bases, there was a span of 14 bases. Looked up from germline, CDR1 is SQVTM and CDR2 is ANQGSEA. The CDR3 DNA reads as TGCAGCGTATGGGGAGGTTCGTTGAACACTGAAGCTTTCTTT. Protein product: CSVWGGSLNTEAFF.

This clonotype has just a few counts. The gene calls are TRBV4-1 and TRBJ1-6; D is undetermined. Germline CDR1 reads MGHRA; CDR2 reads YSYEKL. The CDR3 loop spans 16 amino acids. The V end lost 2 bases, the J end lost 1 base, and 9 bases lay between the germline ends. Written as DNA, the CDR3 is TGCGCCAGCAGCCAAACCGGGCTATCCTATAATTCACCCCTCCACTTT. Translating gives CASSQTGLSYNSPLHF.

This clonotype came up a few times. The chain recombines TRBV4-1 with TRBJ1-5, with 10 bases fitting TRBD1. Germline loops: CDR1 MGHRA, CDR2 YSYEKL. V dropped 0 bases and J dropped 6; count of bases not matched to a gene: 5. The CDR3 spans 16 residues. The CDR3 bases are TGCGCCAGCAGCCAAGAACGGGACAGGGGACTTCAGCCCCAGCATTTT. Protein: CASSQERDRGLQPQHF.

The CDR3 DNA sequence: TGTGCCAGCAGCTTAGGAACGCGGGCCTACAATGAGCAGTTCTTC. Protein sequence: CASSLGTRAYNEQFF. The chain uses TRBV7-6 and TRBJ2-1; D may be TRBD2 (5 bases). CDR3 length: 15 amino acids. The V end was cut by 1 base, the J end by 2 bases, with 9 bases between. Germline CDR1 and CDR2: SGHVS and FNYEAQ.

The chain employs TRBV11-3 and TRBJ2-1; the match to TRBD1 covers 11 bases. V gave up 5 bases and J gave up 9 bases; unmatched junction bases: 9. The CDR3 totals 15 residues. Per the germline V gene, CDR1 is SGHNT and CDR2 is YENEEA. The CDR3 DNA sequence: TGTGCCAGCAGCCACGGACAGGGGGCGCGGGGTGAGCAGTTCTTC. Translating gives CASSHGQGARGEQFF. The variable domain in full, completed from reference TRBV11-3 and TRBJ2-1, reads EAGVVQSPRYKIIEKKQPVAFWCNPISGHNTLYWYLQNLGQGPELLIRYENEEAVDDSQLPKDRFSAERLKGVDSTLKIQPAELGDSAVYLCASSHGQGARGEQFFGPGTRLTVL.

Points on this clonotype: A read error may be the cause here, since a much bigger clone is one base away. The chain has TRBV15 and TRBJ2-1, with 9 nucleotides matching TRBD2. Germline values: CDR1 LNHNV, CDR2 YYDKDF (reference sequence). V shed 0 bases, J shed 7 bases, and the junction held 7 bases outside the gene matches. The CDR3 contains 16 residues. The CDR3 loop is CATSREREGPHNEQFF. In DNA form, the CDR3 reads TGTGCCACCAGCAGAGAGCGGGAGGGCCCCCATAATGAGCAGTTCTTC.